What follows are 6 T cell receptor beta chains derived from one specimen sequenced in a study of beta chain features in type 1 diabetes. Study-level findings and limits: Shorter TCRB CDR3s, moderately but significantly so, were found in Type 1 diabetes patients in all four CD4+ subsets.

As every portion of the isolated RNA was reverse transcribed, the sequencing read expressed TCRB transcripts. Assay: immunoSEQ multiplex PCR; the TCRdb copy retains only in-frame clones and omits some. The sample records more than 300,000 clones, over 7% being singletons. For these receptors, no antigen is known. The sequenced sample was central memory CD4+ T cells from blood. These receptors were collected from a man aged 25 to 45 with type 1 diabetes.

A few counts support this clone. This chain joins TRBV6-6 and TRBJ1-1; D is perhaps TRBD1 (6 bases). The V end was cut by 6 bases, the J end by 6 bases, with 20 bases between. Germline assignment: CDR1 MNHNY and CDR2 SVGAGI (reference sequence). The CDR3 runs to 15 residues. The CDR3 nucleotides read TGTGCCAGCAGCACGGGGGGCTTGTCCTCTTCTGAAGCTTTCTTT. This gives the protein CASSTGGLSSSEAFF.

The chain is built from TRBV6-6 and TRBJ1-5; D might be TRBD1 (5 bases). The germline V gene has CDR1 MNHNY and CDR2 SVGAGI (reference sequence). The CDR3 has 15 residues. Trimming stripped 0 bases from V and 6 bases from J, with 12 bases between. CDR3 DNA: TGTGCCAGCAGTTACTCGGGGGGGTTAGGTCAGCCCCAGCATTTT. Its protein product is CASSYSGGLGQPQHF.

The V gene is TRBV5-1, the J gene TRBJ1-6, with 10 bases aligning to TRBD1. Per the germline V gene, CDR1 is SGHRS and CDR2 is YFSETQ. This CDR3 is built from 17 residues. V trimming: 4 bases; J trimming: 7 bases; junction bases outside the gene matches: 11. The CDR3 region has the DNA TGCGCCAGCAGCCCGGAATGGGGACAGGGGAGAAATTCACCCCTCCACTTT. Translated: CASSPEWGQGRNSPLHF.

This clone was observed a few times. CDR3 amino acids: CASSQVGGNSGAFF. The CDR3 DNA reads TGTGCCAGCAGCCAAGTCGGTGGGAACAGTGGAGCTTTCTTT. V and J are TRBV14 and TRBJ1-1, with D unresolved. Germline V gene lookup returns CDR1 SGHDN and CDR2 FVKESK. The CDR3 length is 14 residues. Deletions cut 1 base from V and 10 bases from J, with 16 bases between.

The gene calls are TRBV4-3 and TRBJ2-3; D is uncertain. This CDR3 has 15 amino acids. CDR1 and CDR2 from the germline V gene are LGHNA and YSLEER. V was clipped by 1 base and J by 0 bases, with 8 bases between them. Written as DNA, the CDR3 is TGCGCCAGCAGCCAAGCGTCGGGTAGCACAGATACGCAGTATTTT. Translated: CASSQASGSTDTQYF.

The CDR3 DNA reads TGCAGCGGATCCTACCGGGACTCCTCAAAGGGAGCTTTCTTT. Its protein is CSGSYRDSSKGAFF. This chain connects TRBV29-1 to TRBJ1-1, with a tentative D call TRBD1 (5 bases). Germline V CDR1 and CDR2: SQVTM, ANQGSEA. V was clipped by 7 bases and J by 10 bases, with 25 bases between them. This CDR3 region has 14 residues. Full variable domain (outside the CDR3, taken from reference TRBV29-1 and TRBJ1-1): SAVISQKPSRDICQRGTSLTIQCQVDSQVTMMFWYRQQPGQSLTLIATANQGSEATYESGFVIDKFPISRPNLTFSTLTVSNMSPEDSSIYLCSGSYRDSSKGAFFGQGTRLTVV.